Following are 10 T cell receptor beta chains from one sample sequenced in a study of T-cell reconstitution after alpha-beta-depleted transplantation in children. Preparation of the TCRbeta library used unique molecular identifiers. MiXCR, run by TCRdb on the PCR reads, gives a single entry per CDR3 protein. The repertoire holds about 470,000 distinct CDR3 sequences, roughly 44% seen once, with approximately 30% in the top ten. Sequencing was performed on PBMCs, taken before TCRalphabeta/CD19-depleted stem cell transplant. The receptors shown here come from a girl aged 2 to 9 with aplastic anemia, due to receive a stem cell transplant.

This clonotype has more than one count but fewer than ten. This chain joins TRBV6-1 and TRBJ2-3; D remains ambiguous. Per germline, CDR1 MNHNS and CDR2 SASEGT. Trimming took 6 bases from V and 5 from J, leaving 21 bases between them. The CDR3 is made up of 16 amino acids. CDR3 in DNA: TGTGCCAGCAGCCCCCAGGCAGGAATCTCCGGAGATACGCAGTATTTT. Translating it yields CASSPQAGISGDTQYF.

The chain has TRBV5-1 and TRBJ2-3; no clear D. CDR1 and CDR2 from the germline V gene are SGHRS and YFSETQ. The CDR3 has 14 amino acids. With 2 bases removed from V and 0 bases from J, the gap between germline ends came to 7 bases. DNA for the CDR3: TGCGCCAGCAGCTTTACAGTTAGCACAGATACGCAGTATTTT. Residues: CASSFTVSTDTQYF.

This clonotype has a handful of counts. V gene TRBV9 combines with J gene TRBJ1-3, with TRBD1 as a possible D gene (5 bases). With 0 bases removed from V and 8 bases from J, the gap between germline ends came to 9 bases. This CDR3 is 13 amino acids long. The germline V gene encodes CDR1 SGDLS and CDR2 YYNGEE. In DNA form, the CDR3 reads TGTGCCAGCAGCGTAGCTACGGGGGACACCATATATTTT. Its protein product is CASSVATGDTIYF.

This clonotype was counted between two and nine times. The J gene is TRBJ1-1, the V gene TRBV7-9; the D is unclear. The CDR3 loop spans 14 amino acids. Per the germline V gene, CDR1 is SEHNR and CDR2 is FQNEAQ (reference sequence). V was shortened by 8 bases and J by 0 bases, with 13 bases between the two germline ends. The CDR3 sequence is CASEMGGLNTEAFF. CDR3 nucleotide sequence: TGTGCCAGCGAGATGGGAGGATTGAACACTGAAGCTTTCTTT.

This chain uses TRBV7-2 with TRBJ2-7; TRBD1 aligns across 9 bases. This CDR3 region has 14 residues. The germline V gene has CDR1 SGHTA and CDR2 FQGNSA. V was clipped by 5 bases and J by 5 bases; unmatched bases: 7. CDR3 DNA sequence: TGTGCCAGCAGCACGTACGACAGGGGGGACGAGCAGTACTTC. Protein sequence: CASSTYDRGDEQYF.

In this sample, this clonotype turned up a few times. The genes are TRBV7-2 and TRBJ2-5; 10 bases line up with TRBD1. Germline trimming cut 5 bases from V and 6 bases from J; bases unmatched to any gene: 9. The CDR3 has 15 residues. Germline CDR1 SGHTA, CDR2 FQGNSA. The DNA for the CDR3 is TGTGCCAGCAGCCCCGGACAGGGGGGCATGCAGACCCAGTACTTC. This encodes CASSPGQGGMQTQYF.

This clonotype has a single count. CDR3: CASSLAPGARGEETQYF. Here the CDR3 DNA reads TGTGCCAGCAGCTTGGCCCCCGGCGCGAGGGGAGAAGAGACCCAGTACTTC. This rearrangement joins TRBV5-6 to TRBJ2-5; D is tentatively TRBD1 or TRBD2 (5 bases each). Trimming took off 0 bases at V and 3 bases at J, with 18 bases between the two ends. Germline V CDR1 and CDR2: SGHDT, YYEEEE. This CDR3 has 17 residues.

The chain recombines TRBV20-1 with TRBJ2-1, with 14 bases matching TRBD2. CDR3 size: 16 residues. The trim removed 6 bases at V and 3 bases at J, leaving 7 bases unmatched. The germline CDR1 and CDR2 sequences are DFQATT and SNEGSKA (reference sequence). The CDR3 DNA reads TGCAGTGCGACTAGCGGGAGGGCCTTCCTCTACAATGAGCAGTTCTTC. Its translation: CSATSGRAFLYNEQFF.

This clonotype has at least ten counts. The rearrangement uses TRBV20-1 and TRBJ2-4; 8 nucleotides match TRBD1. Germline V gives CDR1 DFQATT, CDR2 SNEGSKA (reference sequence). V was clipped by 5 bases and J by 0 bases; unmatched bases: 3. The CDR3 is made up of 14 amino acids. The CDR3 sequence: CSAPDREAKNIQYF. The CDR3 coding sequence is TGCAGTGCTCCGGACAGGGAAGCCAAAAACATTCAGTACTTC.

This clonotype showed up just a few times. CDR3 coding DNA: TGTGCCAGACAGGGGTCTGGGGCCAACGTCCTGACTTTC. Translating gives CARQGSGANVLTF. This chain connects TRBV30 to TRBJ2-6; 8 positions agree with TRBD1. This CDR3 has 13 amino acids. V was pared by 8 bases and J by 1 base, with 1 base of the junction left unmatched. Per germline, CDR1 GTSNPN and CDR2 SVGIG (reference sequence).